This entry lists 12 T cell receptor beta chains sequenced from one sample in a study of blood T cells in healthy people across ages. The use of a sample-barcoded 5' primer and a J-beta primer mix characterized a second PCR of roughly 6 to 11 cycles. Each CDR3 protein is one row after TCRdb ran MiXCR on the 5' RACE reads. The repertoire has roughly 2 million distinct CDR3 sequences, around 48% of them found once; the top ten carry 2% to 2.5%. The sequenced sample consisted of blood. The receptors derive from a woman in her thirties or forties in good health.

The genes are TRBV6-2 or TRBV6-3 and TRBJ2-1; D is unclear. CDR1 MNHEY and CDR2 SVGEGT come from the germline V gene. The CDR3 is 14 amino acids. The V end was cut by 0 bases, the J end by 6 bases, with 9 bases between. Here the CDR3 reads CASSYSGVVNEQFF. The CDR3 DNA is TGTGCCAGCAGTTACTCGGGCGTGGTCAATGAGCAGTTCTTC.

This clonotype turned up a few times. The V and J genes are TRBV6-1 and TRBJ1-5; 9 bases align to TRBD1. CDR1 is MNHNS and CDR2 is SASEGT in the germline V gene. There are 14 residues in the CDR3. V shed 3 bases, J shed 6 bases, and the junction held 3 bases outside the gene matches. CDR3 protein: CASSEGQGGQPQHF. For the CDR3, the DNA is TGTGCCAGCAGTGAGGGACAGGGAGGTCAGCCCCAGCATTTT.

In DNA form, the CDR3 reads TGTGCCAGCAGCTTAGCCGGGACTAGCGGGGAAGAGACCCAGTACTTC. As protein: CASSLAGTSGEETQYF. The chain uses TRBV7-9 and TRBJ2-5, with 13 bases fitting TRBD2. J gave up 3 bases and V 0 bases, and 1 base lay outside the gene matches. Germline V CDR1 and CDR2: SEHNR, FQNEAQ (reference sequence). This CDR3 region has 16 residues.

The CDR3 DNA reads TGTGCCAGCAGCCTCCCGTCAAGAAGCACACAAGAGACCCAGTACTTC. It translates to CASSLPSRSTQETQYF. This rearrangement joins TRBV12-3 or TRBV12-4 to TRBJ2-5; D unresolved. V shed 6 bases and J shed 2 bases, with 19 bases lying between them. The CDR3 sequence is 16 residues long.

The CDR3 is CATSDDGQGRYEQYF. Here the CDR3 DNA reads TGTGCCACCAGTGATGACGGACAGGGGCGCTACGAGCAGTACTTC. The V and J genes are TRBV24-1 and TRBJ2-4; 9 nucleotides line up with TRBD1. Matching the DNA end better, TRBJ2-7 makes the J call doubtful. This CDR3 contains 15 residues. Germline V gives CDR1 KGHDR, CDR2 SFDVKD.

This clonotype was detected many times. The CDR3 here is CASSGSNSEQFF. The CDR3 DNA reads TGTGCCAGCAGCGGATCTAATTCTGAGCAGTTCTTC. The chain employs TRBV9 and TRBJ2-1; no reliable D call. Germline assignment: CDR1 SGDLS and CDR2 YYNGEE. The CDR3 contains 12 residues. V was cut by 3 bases and J by 9 bases, with 10 bases left in between.

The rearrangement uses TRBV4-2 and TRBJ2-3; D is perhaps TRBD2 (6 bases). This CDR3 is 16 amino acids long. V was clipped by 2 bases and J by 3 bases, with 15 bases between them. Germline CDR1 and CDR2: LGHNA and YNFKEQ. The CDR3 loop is CASSQPRGGVTDTQYF. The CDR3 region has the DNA TGTGCCAGCAGCCAACCTCGCGGCGGGGTAACAGATACGCAGTATTTT.

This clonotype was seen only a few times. The DNA for the CDR3 is TGCAGTGCTAGTATGACAGTGTATGGCGAGCAGTACTTC. Residues: CSASMTVYGEQYF. This chain uses TRBV20-1 with TRBJ2-7, with D perhaps matching TRBD1 (5 bases). Germline CDR1 DFQATT, CDR2 SNEGSKA (reference sequence). The CDR3 consists of 13 residues. V lost 3 bases, J lost 6 bases, and 15 bases lay in between.

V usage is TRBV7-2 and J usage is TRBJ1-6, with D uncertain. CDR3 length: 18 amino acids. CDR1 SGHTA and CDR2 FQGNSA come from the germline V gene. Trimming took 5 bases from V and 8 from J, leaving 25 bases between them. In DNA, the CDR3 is TGTGCCAGCAGCCCATTCGGGGTAGCCCCTACACCTGATTCACCCCTCCACTTT. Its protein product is CASSPFGVAPTPDSPLHF.

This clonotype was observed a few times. The CDR3 sequence is CSAPAGGEGVADTQYF. The CDR3 DNA is TGCAGTGCCCCAGCAGGGGGCGAAGGTGTGGCGGATACGCAGTATTTT. The chain is built from TRBV20-1 and TRBJ2-3; TRBD1 matches 8 bases. The CDR3 length is 16 residues. V shed 6 bases and J 6 bases; nucleotides not matched to a gene: 17. The V gene's germline CDR1 is DFQATT and CDR2 SNEGSKA (reference sequence).

The CDR3 spells CSAIPLGAAYTGELFF. CDR3 bases: TGCAGTGCTATCCCCTTGGGTGCGGCTTACACCGGGGAGCTGTTTTTT. V usage is TRBV20-1 and J usage is TRBJ2-2; no clear D. The CDR3 has 16 amino acids. Per germline, CDR1 DFQATT and CDR2 SNEGSKA (reference sequence). The V end lost 4 bases, the J end lost 3 bases, and 18 bases lay between the germline ends.

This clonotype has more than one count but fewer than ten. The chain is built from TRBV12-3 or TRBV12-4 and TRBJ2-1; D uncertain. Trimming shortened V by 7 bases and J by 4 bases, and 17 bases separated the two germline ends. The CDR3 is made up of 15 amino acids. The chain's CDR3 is CASTLQGSNYNEQFF. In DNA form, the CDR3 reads TGTGCCAGCACCCTCCAAGGATCAAATTACAATGAGCAGTTCTTC.